This TCR beta chain was identified during a study of T cell repertoires in cytomegalovirus infection. Whole-study context: Indications of both CMV infection and matching HLA type were provided by public TCR beta signatures. The study, taken as a whole, reports: Identification of carriers of CMV plus the relevant HLA was achieved through cumulative public TCR beta family frequency. Predominance within the ex vivo response was attributable to HLA-C-restricted CMV-specific TCR beta clonotypes.

CDR1 and CDR2 from the germline V gene are LGHNA and YNFKEQ. J gave up 6 bases and V 4 bases, and 4 bases lay outside the gene matches. The CDR3 sequence is 16 residues long. This clonotype was counted a few times. Its antigen is unidentified. TCRdb re-called the reads through MiXCR, storing one row per CDR3 protein. The top ten clones hold 20% to 30% of a sample with about 490,000 distinct CDR3 sequences, more than 15% of them seen once. Sequenced sample: CD8+ T cells from PBMCs. This chain links TRBV4-2 with TRBJ2-2, with 14 bases lining up with TRBD2. The clonotype comes from a human donor in good health (CMV status not recorded). Some clones in this sample may be carry-over from other donors' samples. The CDR3 sequence is CASSPGLAGEPGELFF. CDR3 nucleotide sequence: TGTGCCAGCAGCCCGGGACTAGCGGGGGAGCCCGGGGAGCTGTTTTTT.